Listed below are T cell receptor beta chains from one sample, sequenced in a study of blood T cell repertoires in COVID-19. Using immunoSEQ multiplex PCR, the repertoire was profiled, and TCRdb retains in-frame clones only, with some absent. The sample records roughly 250,000 clones, around 80% being singletons. Sequenced: peripheral blood. Receptor source: a man between 35 and 55 years old with active or convalescent COVID-19. CDR3s include the opening cysteine and the closing phenylalanine or tryptophan. The D gene is left open where the match is weak. For some rows the clone size is stated as once, few or many, or as a class when expanded; others skip it.

D gene	V gene	clone size	J gene	CDR3 DNA	CDR3 protein
TRBD1	TRBV2	-	TRBJ1-6	TGTGCCAGCAGTGGACAGGGCAATAATTCACCCCTCCACTTT	CASSGQGNNSPLHF
-	TRBV28	-	TRBJ1-2	TGTGCCAGCAGCCTGGGGGGAGGGTTAAACTATGGCTACACCTTC	CASSLGGGLNYGYTF
-	TRBV28	-	TRBJ2-6	TGTGCCAGCAAGCGGCAGGCTGGGGCCAACGTCCTGACTTTC	CASKRQAGANVLTF
-	TRBV5-4	-	TRBJ2-1	TGTGCCAGCAGCCAGGGACTGGGGGAGTACAATGAGCAGTTCTTC	CASSQGLGEYNEQFF
-	TRBV28	-	TRBJ1-1	TGTGCCAGCAGTTTCTTGAACCCAGGGATCCTAATGAACACTGAAGCTTTCTTT	CASSFLNPGILMNTEAFF
-	TRBV19	-	TRBJ1-3	TGTGCCAGTAGTCAGACACAACACTCTGGAAACACCATATATTTT	CASSQTQHSGNTIYF
-	TRBV6-5	-	TRBJ2-1	TGTGCCAGCAGTACAGGGTACAATGAGCAGTTCTTC	CASSTGYNEQFF
-	TRBV7-2	-	TRBJ2-7	TGTGCCAGCAGCTTCTATATGGTTTCCTACGAGCAGTACTTC	CASSFYMVSYEQYF
TRBD1	TRBV30	-	TRBJ1-1	TGTGCCTGGGGCCTGGAGGGGGCGGGTGGCACTGAAGCTTTCTTT	CAWGLEGAGGTEAFF
-	TRBV3-1/TRBV3-2	-	TRBJ1-2	TGTGCCAGCAGCCAGGGGTCTGGAGGATATGGCTACACCTTC	CASSQGSGGYGYTF
-	TRBV7-6	-	TRBJ2-5	TGTGCCAGCAGCCCCTATACAGGGTCCCAGGAGACCCAGTACTTC	CASSPYTGSQETQYF
TRBD1	TRBV18	once	TRBJ1-2	TGTGCCAGCTCACCGACCTCTGGGACAGGGGTTAAAGGCTACACCTTC	CASSPTSGTGVKGYTF
-	TRBV7-9	-	TRBJ1-1	TGTGCCAGCAGCAATCCAGGGGAGAACACTGAAGCTTTCTTT	CASSNPGENTEAFF
-	TRBV28	-	TRBJ1-5	TGTGCCAGCAGTTCCCTAGGAACTTATAGCAATCAGCCCCAGCATTTT	CASSSLGTYSNQPQHF
TRBD2	TRBV7-8	-	TRBJ2-7	TGTGCCAGCAGCCGAGGACTAGCGGGATGGGAGCAGTACTTC	CASSRGLAGWEQYF
-	TRBV7-8	-	TRBJ1-5	TGTGCCAGCAGCCAAAATACAGGGAACAATCAGCCCCAGCATTTT	CASSQNTGNNQPQHF
TRBD2	TRBV9	-	TRBJ2-5	TGTGCCAGCAGCGTCCTAGCGGGAGGAGAGACCCAGTACTTC	CASSVLAGGETQYF
-	TRBV18	-	TRBJ1-4	TGTGCCAGCTCACGTCAAAGAGGGAACGAAAAACTGTTTTTT	CASSRQRGNEKLFF
-	TRBV10-3	-	TRBJ1-2	TGTGCCATCAGTGAGTCGTACCGGGACAACCCTTTCTATGGCTACACCTTC	CAISESYRDNPFYGYTF
-	TRBV6-6	-	TRBJ2-2	TGTGCCAGCCGGGGAGGGGGGGACACCGGGGAGCTGTTTTTT	CASRGGGDTGELFF
TRBD2	TRBV7-9	few	TRBJ2-7	TGTGCCAGCAGCCTAACCGACGGGAGGTACGAGCAGTACTTC	CASSLTDGRYEQYF
-	TRBV24-1	-	TRBJ2-1	TGTGCCACCAGTGATTTGGGGAGCCTCTCCTACAATGAGCAGTTCTTC	CATSDLGSLSYNEQFF
-	TRBV7-2	-	TRBJ2-1	TGTGCCAGCAGCTTATTTCCTGGCGGTGAGCAGTTCTTC	CASSLFPGGEQFF